This T cell receptor beta chain was identified during a study of blood T cell repertoires in COVID-19. Study overall: Italy, Spain and the United States were the sources of the convalescent and acute COVID-19 samples. T cells, B-cell-depleted T cells, or PBMCs provided the cDNA or gDNA that served as material.

Germline V CDR1 and CDR2: SGHRS, YFSETQ. V trimming: 0 bases; J trimming: 3 bases; junction bases outside the gene matches: 4. The CDR3 runs 15 residues. Source study methods: Amplified reference gene primers provided the basis for estimating nucleated cell counts. This table comes from immunoSEQ multiplex PCR, and its TCRdb copy is limited to in-frame clones, with some not included. D and trimming were read from the DNA, whereas the V and J calls and clone size are those reported in that table. Among some 370,000 clones listed, about 89% were seen once. Sequenced input: peripheral blood. The receptor's source is a woman in her 30s with COVID-19, enrolled during active disease. This chain links TRBV5-1 with TRBJ2-3; 7 bases align to TRBD2. The CDR3: CASSLDLGGTDTQYF. As DNA, the CDR3 is TGCGCCAGCAGCTTGGATCTCGGGGGGACAGATACGCAGTATTTT.